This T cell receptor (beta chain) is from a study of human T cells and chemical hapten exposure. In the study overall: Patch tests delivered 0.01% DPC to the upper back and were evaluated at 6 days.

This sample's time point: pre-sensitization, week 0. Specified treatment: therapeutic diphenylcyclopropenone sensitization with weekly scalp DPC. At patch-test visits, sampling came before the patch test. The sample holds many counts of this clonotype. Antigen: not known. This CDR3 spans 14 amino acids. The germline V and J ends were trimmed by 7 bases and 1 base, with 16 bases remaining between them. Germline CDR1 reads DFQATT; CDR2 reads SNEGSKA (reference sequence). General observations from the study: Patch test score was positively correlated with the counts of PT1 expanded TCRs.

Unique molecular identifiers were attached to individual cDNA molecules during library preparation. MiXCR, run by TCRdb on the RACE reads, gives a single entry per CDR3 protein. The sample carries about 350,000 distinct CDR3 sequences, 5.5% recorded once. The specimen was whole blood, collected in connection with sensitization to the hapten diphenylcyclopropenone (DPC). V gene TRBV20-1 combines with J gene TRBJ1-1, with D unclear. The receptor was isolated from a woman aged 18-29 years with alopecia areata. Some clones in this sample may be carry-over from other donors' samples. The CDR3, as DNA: TGCAGTGGCCGGAGATTAGATTCGAACACTGAAGCTTTCTTT. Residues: CSGRRLDSNTEAFF.